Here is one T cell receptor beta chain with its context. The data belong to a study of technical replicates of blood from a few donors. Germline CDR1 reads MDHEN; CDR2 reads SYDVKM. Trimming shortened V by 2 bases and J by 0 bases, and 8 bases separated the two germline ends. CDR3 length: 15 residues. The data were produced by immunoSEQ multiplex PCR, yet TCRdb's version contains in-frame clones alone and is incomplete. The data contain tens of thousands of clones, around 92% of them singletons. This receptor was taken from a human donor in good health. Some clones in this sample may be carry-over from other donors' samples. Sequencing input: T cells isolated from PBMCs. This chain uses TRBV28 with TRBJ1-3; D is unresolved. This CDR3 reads CASSLPFYSGNTIYF. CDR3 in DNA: TGTGCCAGCAGTTTACCGTTCTACTCTGGAAACACCATATATTTT.